This record covers a single T cell receptor (beta chain). What it recognizes is unknown. V gave up 3 bases and J gave up 1 base, with 9 bases separating them. The CDR3 contains 13 residues. Germline V gene data show CDR1 as DFQATT and CDR2 as SNEGSKA (reference sequence). Assay: immunoSEQ multiplex PCR; the TCRdb copy retains only in-frame clones and omits some. The repertoire holds 130,000 to 150,000 clones, 91% seen once, with about 1.3% in the top ten. These data belong to a study of T cell responses to AZD1222 COVID-19 vaccine. In the study overall: Pooling of second doses given at about 4 or about 12 weeks was done. Study findings and constraints: Spike was spanned by vaccine-associated CD4 TCRs, with dominance at 160-218 and 743-854.

The chain has TRBV20-1 and TRBJ2-5; D possibly corresponds to TRBD1 (5 bases). The sample in question was peripheral blood, obtained on day 0 of AZD1222 vaccination. The clonotype originates from an adult in good health. For the CDR3, the DNA is TGCAGTGCTAGTTTCAGGGCCCAAGAGACCCAGTACTTC. Protein product: CSASFRAQETQYF.